This TCR beta chain was captured by sequencing in a study of T cells in Graves' hyperthyroidism and ophthalmopathy. The CDR3 is 15 residues long. The ends lost 2 bases at V and 3 bases at J; junction bases unmatched: 3. In germline, CDR1 is SGHTA, CDR2 FQGNSA. RNA transcripts yielded amplified TCR beta CDR3 regions. The TCR CDR3 first-round RT-PCR relied on the HTBI primer set. TCRdb re-called the multiplex PCR reads with MiXCR, one entry per CDR3 protein. The sample consists of about 210,000 distinct CDR3 sequences, approximately 17% of them appearing once. This clonotype was seen a few times. The antigen remains undetermined. Broader study findings: Ophthalmopathy was told apart from stable hyperthyroidism by a 13 V-J model.

Any patient presenting with uncontrolled infection, other autoimmune disease, pregnancy or lactation was left out. The receptor's source is a man over 45 with Graves' hyperthyroidism. V usage is TRBV7-2 and J usage is TRBJ2-7, with 11 positions matching TRBD2. The sample was blood. The CDR3 here is CASSLPGTSGYEQYF. As DNA, the CDR3 is TGTGCCAGCAGCTTACCGGGGACTAGCGGCTACGAGCAGTACTTC.